Each of the 17 T cell receptor beta chains below was sequenced from the same sample in a study of a mutant IDH1 vaccine in newly diagnosed glioma. As for time point: week 35, safety follow-up. The content of each vaccine dose was 300 ug of mutant IDH1 20-mer peptide, and topical imiquimod accompanied it. No cognate antigen is known for these TCRs. TCRdb's table, derived via immunoSEQ multiplex PCR, lists solely in-frame clones and lacks some. Among tens of thousands of clones listed, 84% were seen once. Here the sequenced sample was PBMCs, taken from a glioma patient whose treatment included an IDH1 peptide vaccine. The source is a man aged 18 to 29 with glioma.

The chain joins TRBV7-2 to TRBJ1-5, with a possible D match to TRBD1 (5 bases). Trimming left V 5 bases short and J 4 bases short, with 18 bases between. Germline CDR1 is SGHTA and CDR2 is FQGNSA. The CDR3 sequence is 16 residues long. The CDR3 protein is CASSPQSRGTNQPQHF. Here the CDR3 DNA reads TGTGCCAGCAGCCCCCAGAGTAGAGGGACTAATCAGCCCCAGCATTTT.

The chain has TRBV5-1 and TRBJ2-1, with D maybe TRBD2 (5 bases). The germline V and J ends were trimmed by 0 bases and 10 bases, with 11 bases remaining between them. The CDR3 is made up of 13 amino acids. Germline loops: CDR1 SGHRS, CDR2 YFSETQ. CDR3 sequence reads: CASSLDPEGEQFF. CDR3 bases: TGCGCCAGCAGCTTGGACCCTGAGGGCGAGCAGTTCTTC.

This chain joins TRBV7-2 and TRBJ2-1, with 12 nucleotides matching TRBD2. This CDR3 comprises 17 residues. Trimming took 2 bases from V and 8 from J; bases not matched to a gene: 10. The germline V gene encodes CDR1 SGHTA and CDR2 FQGNSA. The CDR3 is CASSLPRTSGNRHEQFF. In nucleotides, the CDR3 is TGTGCCAGCAGCTTACCCCGGACTAGCGGGAACAGGCATGAGCAGTTCTTC.

This rearrangement joins TRBV5-5 to TRBJ2-7; D call uncertain. Germline CDR1 SGHKS, CDR2 YYEKEE (reference sequence). The CDR3 is made up of 15 amino acids. The V gene lost 4 bases and the J gene lost 3 bases, with 17 bases spanning the gap. This CDR3 is CASSLIRQPGYEQYF. For the CDR3, the DNA is TGTGCCAGCAGCCTCATAAGGCAGCCCGGCTACGAGCAGTACTTC.

The chain is built from TRBV11-1 and TRBJ2-1; 11 bases match TRBD1. Unmatched junction bases numbered 8, after V lost 5 bases and J lost 5 bases. The germline V gene has CDR1 SGHAT and CDR2 FQDESV (reference sequence). CDR3 length equals 16 residues. The CDR3, as DNA: TGTGCCAGCAGCCGATCGGACAGGGGGCGCGACAATGAGCAGTTCTTC. Its protein is CASSRSDRGRDNEQFF.

J is TRBJ2-3 and V is TRBV18; D might be TRBD1 (5 bases). There are 16 residues in the CDR3. V lost 3 bases to trimming and J lost 5 bases, with 18 bases between them. CDR1 and CDR2 (germline): KGHSH, LQKENI. CDR3 nucleotides: TGTGCCAGCTCACCTAGGGCGACGGGCCAGGGAGATACGCAGTATTTT. Encoded protein: CASSPRATGQGDTQYF.

The chain joins TRBV27 to TRBJ1-6; D may be TRBD1 (6 bases). Germline values: CDR1 MNHEY, CDR2 SMNVEV (reference sequence). This CDR3 spans 15 amino acids. The V end lost 3 bases, the J end lost 2 bases, and 8 bases lay between the germline ends. CDR3 DNA: TGTGCCAGCAGTTTCCGGGACACCTATAATTCACCCCTCCACTTT. Translated, it gives CASSFRDTYNSPLHF.

The chain joins TRBV30 to TRBJ1-2; TRBD1 matches at 9 bases. CDR3 length: 12 amino acids. Trimming took 4 bases from V and 5 from J; bases not matched to a gene: 2. Germline lookup yields CDR1 GTSNPN and CDR2 SVGIG (reference sequence). The CDR3 DNA sequence: TGTGCCTGGACCGGGACAGGGTATGGCTACACCTTC. This gives the protein CAWTGTGYGYTF.

This clone was counted only a few times. This rearrangement joins TRBV30 to TRBJ1-3; tentatively, D is TRBD1 (6 bases). Germline CDR1 reads GTSNPN; CDR2 reads SVGIG (reference sequence). The CDR3 spans 14 residues. V was clipped by 3 bases and J by 4 bases, with 13 bases between them. The CDR3 protein is CAWRNRAAGNTIYF. The CDR3 nucleotides read TGTGCCTGGAGAAACAGGGCTGCGGGAAACACCATATATTTT.

The chain carries TRBV9 and TRBJ1-1; D not certain. The CDR3 spans 13 residues. V was trimmed by 0 bases and J by 4 bases, leaving 7 bases between them. CDR1 and CDR2 (germline): SGDLS, YYNGEE. The CDR3 is CASSVVSGTEAFF. CDR3 nucleotide sequence: TGTGCCAGCAGCGTAGTCAGCGGCACTGAAGCTTTCTTT.

The rearrangement links TRBV7-9 to TRBJ2-3; D is possibly TRBD2 (7 bases). The CDR3 is 14 residues long. Trimming left V 5 bases short and J 3 bases short, with 12 bases between. Looked up from germline, CDR1 is SEHNR and CDR2 is FQNEAQ (reference sequence). This chain's CDR3 is CASSPSGTTDTQYF. The CDR3 region has the DNA TGTGCCAGCAGCCCAAGCGGGACAACAGATACGCAGTATTTT.

This clone appeared once. This CDR3 is CAISSGPDTQYF. The DNA for the CDR3 is TGTGCCATCAGTAGCGGACCCGATACGCAGTATTTT. The V and J genes are TRBV10-3 and TRBJ2-3, with a tentative D call TRBD2 (5 bases). The CDR3 consists of 12 residues. Germline CDR1 reads ENHRY; CDR2 reads SYGVKD. The germline V and J ends were trimmed by 5 bases and 6 bases, with 9 bases remaining between them.

This clone was observed a single time. This chain joins TRBV29-1 and TRBJ2-7; perhaps TRBD1 as D (5 bases). Trimming left V 7 bases short and J 6 bases short, with 16 bases between. Germline V gene lookup returns CDR1 SQVTM and CDR2 ANQGSEA. The CDR3 runs 12 residues. The CDR3 coding sequence is TGCAGCGGACAAATTTCAGGGCGCGAGCAGTACTTC. This sequence encodes CSGQISGREQYF.

This chain uses TRBV6-1 with TRBJ2-7; 12 bases are shared with TRBD2. CDR1 and CDR2 from the germline V gene are MNHNS and SASEGT. The J segment lost 5 bases and the V segment lost 4 bases, leaving 6 bases of the junction unmatched. The CDR3 has 15 amino acids. The CDR3 protein is CASSGRLAGVDEQYF. CDR3 bases: TGTGCCAGCAGTGGACGACTAGCGGGAGTAGACGAGCAGTACTTC.

The chain couples TRBV5-1 to TRBJ2-1, with 12 bases identical to TRBD2. There are 16 residues in the CDR3. The V segment lost 4 bases and the J segment 9 bases; nucleotides outside the gene matches: 11. Germline loops: CDR1 SGHRS, CDR2 YFSETQ. The CDR3 DNA follows: TGCGCCAGCAGCCCCAGACTAGCGGGAGATCACGGTGAGCAGTTCTTC. This encodes CASSPRLAGDHGEQFF.

The J gene is TRBJ2-7, the V gene TRBV5-5, with TRBD2 matching 9 bases. Germline assignment: CDR1 SGHKS and CDR2 YYEKEE (reference sequence). This CDR3 has 19 amino acids. Trimming removed 4 bases from V and 1 base from J; junction bases left unmatched: 18. CDR3 DNA sequence: TGTGCCAGCAGCCCGAGGGGACTAGCCCTCCTCGGTTCTTCCTACGAGCAGTACTTC. Its protein product is CASSPRGLALLGSSYEQYF.

The V call is TRBV4-3, the J call TRBJ2-6; D remains ambiguous. The CDR3 sequence is 17 residues long. Trimming took off 1 base at V and 2 bases at J, with 12 bases between the two ends. The germline V gene encodes CDR1 LGHNA and CDR2 YSLEER. The CDR3 loop reads CASSQAPEKAGANVLTF. The CDR3 DNA reads as TGCGCCAGCAGCCAAGCGCCAGAGAAAGCTGGGGCCAACGTCCTGACTTTC.